This entry describes one T cell receptor (beta chain). The antigen is unknown. The source of the sample is a study of cytomegalovirus exposure and HLA in healthy donors. At the level of the study: Earlier work reported about 110 million unique TCR beta sequences from about 180 million T cells.

Study-wide results and caveats: Excluded were some V segments that proved indistinguishable, including TRBV6-2 and TRBV6-3.

PCR primers comprised 60 Vbeta and 13 Jbeta primers. Assay: immunoSEQ multiplex PCR; the TCRdb copy retains only in-frame clones and omits some. The sample lists roughly 120,000 clones; about 63% were seen once. CDR1 is ENHRY, CDR2 SYGVKD, per germline. V lost 6 bases and J lost 0; bases outside the gene matches: 3. The CDR3 consists of 14 residues. This chain uses TRBV10-3 with TRBJ2-7; 9 bases align to TRBD2. The sequence came from a man under 40 in good health and CMV-seropositive. The material sequenced was PBMCs. For the CDR3, the DNA is TGTGCCATCAGGTGGACTAGCGACTCCTACGAGCAGTACTTC. Protein product: CAIRWTSDSYEQYF.